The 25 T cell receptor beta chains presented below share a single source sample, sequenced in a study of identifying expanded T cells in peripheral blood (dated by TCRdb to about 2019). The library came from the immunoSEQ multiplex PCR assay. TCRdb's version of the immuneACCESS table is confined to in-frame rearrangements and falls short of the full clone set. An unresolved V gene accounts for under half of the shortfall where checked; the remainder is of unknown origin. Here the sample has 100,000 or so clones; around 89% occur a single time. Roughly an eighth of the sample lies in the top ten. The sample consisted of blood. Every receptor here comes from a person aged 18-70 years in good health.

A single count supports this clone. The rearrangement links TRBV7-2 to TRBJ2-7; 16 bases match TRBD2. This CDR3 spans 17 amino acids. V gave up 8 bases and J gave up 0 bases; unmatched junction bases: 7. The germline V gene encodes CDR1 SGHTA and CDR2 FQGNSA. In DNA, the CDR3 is TGTGCCAGCGGGACTAGCGGGGGGGACCAAAGCTCCTACGAGCAGTACTTC. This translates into CASGTSGGDQSSYEQYF.

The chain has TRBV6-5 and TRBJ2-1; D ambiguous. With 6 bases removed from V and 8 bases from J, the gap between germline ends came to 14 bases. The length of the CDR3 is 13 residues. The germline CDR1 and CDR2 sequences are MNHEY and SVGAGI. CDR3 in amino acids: CASSSAPSYEQFF. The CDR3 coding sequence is TGTGCCAGCAGCTCAGCACCAAGCTATGAGCAGTTCTTC.

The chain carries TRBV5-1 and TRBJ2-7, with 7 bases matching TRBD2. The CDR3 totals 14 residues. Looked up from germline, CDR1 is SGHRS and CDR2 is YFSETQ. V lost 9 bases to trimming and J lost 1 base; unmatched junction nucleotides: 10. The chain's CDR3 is CATREGGGSYEQYF. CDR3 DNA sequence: TGCGCCACAAGGGAGGGCGGAGGGTCCTACGAGCAGTACTTC.

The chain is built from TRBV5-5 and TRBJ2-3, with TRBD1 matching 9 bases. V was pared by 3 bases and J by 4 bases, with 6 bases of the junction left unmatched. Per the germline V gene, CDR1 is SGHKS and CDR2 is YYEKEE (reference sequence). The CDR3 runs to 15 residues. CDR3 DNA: TGTGCCAGCAGCTCCCTACAGGGGGCAGCAGATACGCAGTATTTT. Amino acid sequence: CASSSLQGAADTQYF.

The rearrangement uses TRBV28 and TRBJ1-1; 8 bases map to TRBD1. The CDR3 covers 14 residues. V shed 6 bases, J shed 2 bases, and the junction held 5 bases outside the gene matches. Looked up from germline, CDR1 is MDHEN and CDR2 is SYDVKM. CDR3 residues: CASREQGGNTEAFF. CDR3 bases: TGTGCCAGCAGGGAACAGGGGGGAAACACTGAAGCTTTCTTT.

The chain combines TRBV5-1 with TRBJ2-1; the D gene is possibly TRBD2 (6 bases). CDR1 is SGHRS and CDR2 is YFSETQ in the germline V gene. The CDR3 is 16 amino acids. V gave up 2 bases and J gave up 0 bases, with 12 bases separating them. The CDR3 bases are TGCGCCAGCAGCTTAGATGTAGCGGCCTCCTACAATGAGCAGTTCTTC. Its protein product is CASSLDVAASYNEQFF.

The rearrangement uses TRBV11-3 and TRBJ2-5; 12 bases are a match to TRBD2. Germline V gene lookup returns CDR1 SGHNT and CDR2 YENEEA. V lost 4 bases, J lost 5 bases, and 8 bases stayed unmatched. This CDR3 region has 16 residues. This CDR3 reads CASSSGLAGSRETQYF. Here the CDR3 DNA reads TGTGCCAGCAGCTCAGGACTAGCGGGATCCAGGGAGACCCAGTACTTC.

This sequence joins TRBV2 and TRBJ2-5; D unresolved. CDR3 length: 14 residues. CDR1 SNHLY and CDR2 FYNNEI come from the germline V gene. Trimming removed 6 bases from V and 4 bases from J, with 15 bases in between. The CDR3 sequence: CASSAPARRETQYF. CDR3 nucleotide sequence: TGTGCCAGCAGCGCCCCGGCCCGCCGAGAGACCCAGTACTTC. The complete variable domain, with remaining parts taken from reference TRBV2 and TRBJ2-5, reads EPEVTQTPSHQVTQMGQEVILRCVPISNHLYFYWYRQILGQKVEFLVSFYNNEISEKSEIFDDQFSVERPDGSNFTLKIRSTKLEDSAMYFCASSAPARRETQYFGPGTRLLVL.

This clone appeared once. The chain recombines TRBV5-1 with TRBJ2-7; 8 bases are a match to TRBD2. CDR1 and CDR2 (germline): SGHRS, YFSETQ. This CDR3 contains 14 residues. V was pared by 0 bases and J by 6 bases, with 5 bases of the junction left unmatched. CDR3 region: CASSLGAGEIEQYF. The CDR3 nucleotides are TGCGCCAGCAGCTTGGGAGCGGGAGAGATCGAGCAGTACTTC.

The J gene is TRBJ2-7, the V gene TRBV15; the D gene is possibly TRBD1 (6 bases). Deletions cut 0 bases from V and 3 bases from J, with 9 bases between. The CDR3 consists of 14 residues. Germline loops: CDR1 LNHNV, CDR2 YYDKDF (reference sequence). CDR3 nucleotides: TGTGCCACCAGCAGAGATCGGGACAACTACGAGCAGTACTTC. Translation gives CATSRDRDNYEQYF.

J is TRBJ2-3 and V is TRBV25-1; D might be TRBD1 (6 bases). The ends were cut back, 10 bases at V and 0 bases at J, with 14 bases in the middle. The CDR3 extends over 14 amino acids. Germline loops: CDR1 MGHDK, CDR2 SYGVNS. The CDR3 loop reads CATSGTLSTDTQYF. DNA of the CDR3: TGTGCCACCTCCGGGACACTGAGCACAGATACGCAGTATTTT.

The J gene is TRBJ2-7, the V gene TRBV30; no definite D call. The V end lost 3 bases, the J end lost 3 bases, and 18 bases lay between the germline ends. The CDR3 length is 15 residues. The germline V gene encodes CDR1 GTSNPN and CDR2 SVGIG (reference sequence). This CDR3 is CAWSLTQLDRYEQYF. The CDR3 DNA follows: TGTGCCTGGAGCCTGACTCAACTGGACCGCTACGAGCAGTACTTC.

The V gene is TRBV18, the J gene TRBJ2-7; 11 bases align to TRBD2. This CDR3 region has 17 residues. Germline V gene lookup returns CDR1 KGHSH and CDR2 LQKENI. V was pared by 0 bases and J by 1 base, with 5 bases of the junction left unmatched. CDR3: CASSPPRTSGSSYEQYF. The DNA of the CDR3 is TGTGCCAGCTCACCACCCAGGACTAGCGGGTCTTCCTACGAGCAGTACTTC.

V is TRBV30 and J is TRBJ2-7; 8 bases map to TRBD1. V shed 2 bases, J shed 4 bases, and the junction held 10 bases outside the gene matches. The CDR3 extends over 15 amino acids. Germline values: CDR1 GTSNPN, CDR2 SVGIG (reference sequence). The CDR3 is CAWSPTDRAGYEQYF. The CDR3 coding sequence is TGTGCCTGGAGTCCGACGGACAGGGCGGGGTACGAGCAGTACTTC.

CDR3 DNA sequence: TGTGCCAGCAGCGACAGGGGGCTTACTGGAAACACCATATATTTT. Its translation: CASSDRGLTGNTIYF. V gene TRBV7-9 combines with J gene TRBJ1-3, with 10 bases aligning to TRBD1. Germline V lookup: CDR1 SEHNR, CDR2 FQNEAQ (reference sequence). The CDR3 spans 15 residues. The J segment lost 2 bases and the V segment lost 5 bases, leaving 3 bases of the junction unmatched.

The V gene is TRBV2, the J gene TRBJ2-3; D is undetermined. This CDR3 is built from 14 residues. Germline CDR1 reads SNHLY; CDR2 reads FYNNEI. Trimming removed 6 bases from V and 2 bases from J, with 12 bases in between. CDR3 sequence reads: CASSESVSTDTQYF. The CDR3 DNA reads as TGTGCCAGCAGCGAATCCGTATCCACAGATACGCAGTATTTT.

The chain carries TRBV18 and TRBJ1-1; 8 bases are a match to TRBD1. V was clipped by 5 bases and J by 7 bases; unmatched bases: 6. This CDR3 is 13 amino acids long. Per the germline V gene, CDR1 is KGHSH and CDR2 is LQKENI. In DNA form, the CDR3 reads TGTGCCAGCTCAGCGGACAGGGTTGGTGAAGCTTTCTTT. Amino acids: CASSADRVGEAFF.

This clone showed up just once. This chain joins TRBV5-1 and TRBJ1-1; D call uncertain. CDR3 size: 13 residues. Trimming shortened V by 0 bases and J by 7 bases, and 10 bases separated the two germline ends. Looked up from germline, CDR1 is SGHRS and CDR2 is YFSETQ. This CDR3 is CASSLVQDDEAFF. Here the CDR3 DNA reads TGCGCCAGCAGCTTGGTCCAGGATGATGAAGCTTTCTTT. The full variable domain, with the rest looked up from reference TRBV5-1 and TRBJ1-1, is KAGVTQTPRYLIKTRGQQVTLSCSPISGHRSVSWYQQTPGQGLQFLFEYFSETQRNKGNFPGRFSGRQFSNSRSEMNVSTLELGDSALYLCASSLVQDDEAFFGQGTRLTVV.

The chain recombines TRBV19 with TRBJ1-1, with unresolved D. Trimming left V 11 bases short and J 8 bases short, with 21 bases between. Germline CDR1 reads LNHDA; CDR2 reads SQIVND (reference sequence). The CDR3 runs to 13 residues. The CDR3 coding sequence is TGTGCCGTCTCAATGGGATCTTCGGCAGAAGCTTTCTTT. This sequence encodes CAVSMGSSAEAFF.

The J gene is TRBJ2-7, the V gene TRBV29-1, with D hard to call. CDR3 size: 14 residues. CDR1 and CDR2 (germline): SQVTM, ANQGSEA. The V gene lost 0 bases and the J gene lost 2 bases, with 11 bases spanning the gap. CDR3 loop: CSVEDPQQTYEQYF. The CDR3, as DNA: TGCAGCGTTGAAGATCCCCAACAGACCTACGAGCAGTACTTC.

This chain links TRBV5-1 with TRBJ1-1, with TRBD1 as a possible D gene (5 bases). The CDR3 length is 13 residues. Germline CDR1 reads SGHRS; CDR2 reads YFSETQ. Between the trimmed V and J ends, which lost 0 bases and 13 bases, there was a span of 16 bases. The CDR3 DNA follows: TGCGCCAGCAGCTTGGGGGGCAACAACAACGGTTTCTTT. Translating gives CASSLGGNNNGFF.

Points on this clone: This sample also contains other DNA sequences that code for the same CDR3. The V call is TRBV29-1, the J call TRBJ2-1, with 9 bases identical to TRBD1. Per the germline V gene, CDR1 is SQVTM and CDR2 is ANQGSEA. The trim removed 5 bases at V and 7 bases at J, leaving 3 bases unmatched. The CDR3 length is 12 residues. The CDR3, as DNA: TGCAGCGTTACCGGGACAGGGAATGAGCAGTTCTTC. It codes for CSVTGTGNEQFF.

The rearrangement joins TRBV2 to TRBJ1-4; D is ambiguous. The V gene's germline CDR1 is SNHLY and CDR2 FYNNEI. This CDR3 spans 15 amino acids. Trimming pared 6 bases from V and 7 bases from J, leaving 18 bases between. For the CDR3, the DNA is TGTGCCAGCAGGACCCTGTCGGGAATAGGTGAAAAACTGTTTTTT. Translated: CASRTLSGIGEKLFF.

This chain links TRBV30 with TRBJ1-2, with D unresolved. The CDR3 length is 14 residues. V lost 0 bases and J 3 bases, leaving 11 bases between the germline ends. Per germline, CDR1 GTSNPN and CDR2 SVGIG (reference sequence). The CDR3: CAWSVSGVYYGYTF. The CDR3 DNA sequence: TGTGCCTGGAGTGTATCCGGAGTTTACTATGGCTACACCTTC.

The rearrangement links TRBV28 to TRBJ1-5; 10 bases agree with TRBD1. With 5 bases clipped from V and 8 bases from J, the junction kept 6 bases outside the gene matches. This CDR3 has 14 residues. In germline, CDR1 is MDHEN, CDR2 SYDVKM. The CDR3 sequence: CASSPGQGREPQHF. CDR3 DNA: TGTGCCAGCAGTCCGGGACAGGGGCGAGAGCCCCAGCATTTT.